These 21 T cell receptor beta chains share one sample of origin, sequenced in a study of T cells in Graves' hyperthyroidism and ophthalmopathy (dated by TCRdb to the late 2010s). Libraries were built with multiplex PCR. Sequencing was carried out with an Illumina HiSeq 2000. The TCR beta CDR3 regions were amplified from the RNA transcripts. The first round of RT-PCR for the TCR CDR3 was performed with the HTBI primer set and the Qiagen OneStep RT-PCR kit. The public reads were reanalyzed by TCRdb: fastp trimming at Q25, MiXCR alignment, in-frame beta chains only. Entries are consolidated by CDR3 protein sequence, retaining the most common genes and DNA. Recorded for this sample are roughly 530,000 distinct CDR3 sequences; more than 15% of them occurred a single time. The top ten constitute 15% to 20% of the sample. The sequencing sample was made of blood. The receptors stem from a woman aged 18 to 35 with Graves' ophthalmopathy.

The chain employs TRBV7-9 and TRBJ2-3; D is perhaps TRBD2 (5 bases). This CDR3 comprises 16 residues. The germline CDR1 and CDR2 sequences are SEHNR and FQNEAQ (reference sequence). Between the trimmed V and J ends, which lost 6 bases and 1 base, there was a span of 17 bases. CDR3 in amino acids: CASSVGASGGTDTQYF. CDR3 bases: TGTGCCAGCAGTGTCGGCGCCAGCGGAGGCACAGATACGCAGTATTTT.

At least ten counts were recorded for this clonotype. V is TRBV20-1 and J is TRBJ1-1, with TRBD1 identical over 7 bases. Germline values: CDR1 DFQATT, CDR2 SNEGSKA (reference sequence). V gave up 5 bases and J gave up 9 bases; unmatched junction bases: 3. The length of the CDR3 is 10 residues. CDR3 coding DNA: TGCAGTGCTCGGGACAGTAAAGCTTTCTTT. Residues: CSARDSKAFF.

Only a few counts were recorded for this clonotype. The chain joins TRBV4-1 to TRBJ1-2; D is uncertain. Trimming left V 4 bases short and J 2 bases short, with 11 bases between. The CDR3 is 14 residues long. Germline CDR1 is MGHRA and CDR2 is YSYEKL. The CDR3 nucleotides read TGCGCCAGCAGCCCACTTGGGGAAAACTATGGCTACACCTTC. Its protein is CASSPLGENYGYTF.

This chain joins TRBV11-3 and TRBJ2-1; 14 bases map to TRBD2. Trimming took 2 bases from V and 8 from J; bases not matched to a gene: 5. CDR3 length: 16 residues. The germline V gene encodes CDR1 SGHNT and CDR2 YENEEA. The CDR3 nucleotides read TGTGCCAGCAGCTTACAGACTAGCGGGAGGGGCTATGAGCAGTTCTTC. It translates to CASSLQTSGRGYEQFF. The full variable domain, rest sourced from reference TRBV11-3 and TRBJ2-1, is EAGVVQSPRYKIIEKKQPVAFWCNPISGHNTLYWYLQNLGQGPELLIRYENEEAVDDSQLPKDRFSAERLKGVDSTLKIQPAELGDSAVYLCASSLQTSGRGYEQFFGPGTRLTVL.

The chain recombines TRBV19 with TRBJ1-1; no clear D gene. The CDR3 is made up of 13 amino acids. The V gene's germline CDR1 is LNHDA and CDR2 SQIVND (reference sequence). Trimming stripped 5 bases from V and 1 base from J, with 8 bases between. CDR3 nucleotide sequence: TGTGCCAGTAGTGCCCACACGAACACTGAAGCTTTCTTT. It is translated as CASSAHTNTEAFF. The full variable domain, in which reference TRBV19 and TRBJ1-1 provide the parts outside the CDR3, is DGGITQSPKYLFRKEGQNVTLSCEQNLNHDAMYWYRQDPGQGLRLIYYSQIVNDFQKGDIAEGYSVSREKKESFPLTVTSAQKNPTAFYLCASSAHTNTEAFFGQGTRLTVV.

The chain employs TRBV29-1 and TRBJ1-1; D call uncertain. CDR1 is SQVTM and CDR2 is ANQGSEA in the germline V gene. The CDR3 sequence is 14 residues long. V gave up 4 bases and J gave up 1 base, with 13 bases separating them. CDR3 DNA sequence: TGCAGCGTTGTACCCAGGCAATGGAACACTGAAGCTTTCTTT. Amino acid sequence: CSVVPRQWNTEAFF.

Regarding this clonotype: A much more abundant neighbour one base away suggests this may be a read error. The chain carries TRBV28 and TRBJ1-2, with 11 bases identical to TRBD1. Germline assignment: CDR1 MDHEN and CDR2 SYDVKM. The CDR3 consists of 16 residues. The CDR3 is CASSLFRTGGANGYAF. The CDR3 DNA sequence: TGTGCCAGCAGTTTATTCCGGACAGGGGGCGCGAATGGCTACGCCTTC.

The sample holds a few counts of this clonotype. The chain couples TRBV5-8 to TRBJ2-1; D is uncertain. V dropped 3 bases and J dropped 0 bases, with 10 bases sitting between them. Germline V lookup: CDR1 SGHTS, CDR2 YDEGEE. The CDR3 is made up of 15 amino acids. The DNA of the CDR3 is TGTGCCAGCAGCTCGGAAATAAGCTCCTACAATGAGCAGTTCTTC. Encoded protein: CASSSEISSYNEQFF.

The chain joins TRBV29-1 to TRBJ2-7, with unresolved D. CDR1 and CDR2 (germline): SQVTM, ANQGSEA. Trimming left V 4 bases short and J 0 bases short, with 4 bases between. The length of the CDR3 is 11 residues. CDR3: CSVGSSYEQYF. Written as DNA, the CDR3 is TGCAGCGTTGGAAGCTCCTACGAGCAGTACTTC.

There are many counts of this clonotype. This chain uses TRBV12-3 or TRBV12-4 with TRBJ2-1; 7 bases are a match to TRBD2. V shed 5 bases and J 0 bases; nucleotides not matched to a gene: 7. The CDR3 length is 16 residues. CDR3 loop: CASSAPSGSSYNEQFF. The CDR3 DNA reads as TGTGCCAGCAGTGCCCCTAGCGGCAGCTCCTACAATGAGCAGTTCTTC.

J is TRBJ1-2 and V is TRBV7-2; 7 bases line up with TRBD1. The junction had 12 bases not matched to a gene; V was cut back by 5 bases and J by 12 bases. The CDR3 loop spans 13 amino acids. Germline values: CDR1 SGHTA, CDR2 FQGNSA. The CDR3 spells CASSERRDSPHTF. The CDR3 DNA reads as TGTGCCAGCAGCGAGCGCCGGGACAGTCCTCACACCTTC.

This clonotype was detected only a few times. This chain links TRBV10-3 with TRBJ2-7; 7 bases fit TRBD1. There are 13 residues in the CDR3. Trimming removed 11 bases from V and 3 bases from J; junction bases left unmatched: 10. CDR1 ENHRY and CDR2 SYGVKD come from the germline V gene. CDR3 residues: CAGSGTDIYEQYF. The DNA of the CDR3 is TGTGCCGGGTCCGGGACAGACATCTACGAGCAGTACTTC.

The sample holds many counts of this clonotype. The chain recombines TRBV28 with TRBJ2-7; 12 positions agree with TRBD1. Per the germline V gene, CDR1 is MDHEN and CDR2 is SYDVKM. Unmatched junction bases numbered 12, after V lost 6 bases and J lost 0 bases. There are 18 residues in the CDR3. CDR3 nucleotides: TGTGCCAGCAGCCGCGGGACAGGGGGCCCCGGGGGCTCCTACGAGCAGTACTTC. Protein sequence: CASSRGTGGPGGSYEQYF.

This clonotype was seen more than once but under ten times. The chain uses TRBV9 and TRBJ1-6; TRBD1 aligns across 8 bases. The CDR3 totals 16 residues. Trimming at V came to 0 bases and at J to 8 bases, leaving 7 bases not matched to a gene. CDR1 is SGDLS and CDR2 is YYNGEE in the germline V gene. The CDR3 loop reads CASSVGAGQVHSPLHF. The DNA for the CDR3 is TGTGCCAGCAGCGTAGGTGCGGGACAGGTGCATTCACCCCTCCACTTT.

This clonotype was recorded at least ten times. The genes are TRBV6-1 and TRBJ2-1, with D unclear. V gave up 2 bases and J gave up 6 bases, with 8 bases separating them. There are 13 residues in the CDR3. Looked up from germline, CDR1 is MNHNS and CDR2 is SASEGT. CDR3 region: CASSETRVNEQFF. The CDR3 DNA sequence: TGTGCCAGCAGTGAAACCCGGGTCAATGAGCAGTTCTTC.

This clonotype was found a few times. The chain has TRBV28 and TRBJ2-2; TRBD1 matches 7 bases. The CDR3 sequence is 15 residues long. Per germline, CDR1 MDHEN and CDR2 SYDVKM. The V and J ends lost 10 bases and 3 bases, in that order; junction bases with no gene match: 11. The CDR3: CATLSGTEDTGELFF. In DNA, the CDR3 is TGTGCCACTCTTTCCGGGACAGAAGACACCGGGGAGCTGTTTTTT.

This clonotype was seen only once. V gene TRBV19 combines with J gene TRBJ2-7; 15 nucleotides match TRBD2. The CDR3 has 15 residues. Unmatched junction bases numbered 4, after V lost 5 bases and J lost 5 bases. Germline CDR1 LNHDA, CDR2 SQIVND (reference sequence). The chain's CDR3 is CASSPRTSGRDEQYF. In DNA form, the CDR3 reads TGTGCCAGTAGTCCGCGGACTAGCGGGAGGGACGAGCAGTACTTC. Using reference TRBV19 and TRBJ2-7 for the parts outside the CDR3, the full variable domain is DGGITQSPKYLFRKEGQNVTLSCEQNLNHDAMYWYRQDPGQGLRLIYYSQIVNDFQKGDIAEGYSVSREKKESFPLTVTSAQKNPTAFYLCASSPRTSGRDEQYFGPGTRLTVT.

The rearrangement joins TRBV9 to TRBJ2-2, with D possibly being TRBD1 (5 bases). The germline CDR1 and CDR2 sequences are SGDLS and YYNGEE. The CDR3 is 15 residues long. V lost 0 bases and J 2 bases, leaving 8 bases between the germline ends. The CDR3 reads CASSVGRVNTGELFF. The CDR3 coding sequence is TGTGCCAGCAGCGTAGGCAGGGTTAACACCGGGGAGCTGTTTTTT.

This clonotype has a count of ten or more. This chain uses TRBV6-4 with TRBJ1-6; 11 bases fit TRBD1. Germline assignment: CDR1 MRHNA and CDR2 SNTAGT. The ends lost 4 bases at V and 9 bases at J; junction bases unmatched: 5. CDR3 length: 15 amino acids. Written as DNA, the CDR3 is TGTGCCAGCAGTGGGTCCGGGACAGGGGGTTCACCCCTCCACTTT. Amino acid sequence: CASSGSGTGGSPLHF.

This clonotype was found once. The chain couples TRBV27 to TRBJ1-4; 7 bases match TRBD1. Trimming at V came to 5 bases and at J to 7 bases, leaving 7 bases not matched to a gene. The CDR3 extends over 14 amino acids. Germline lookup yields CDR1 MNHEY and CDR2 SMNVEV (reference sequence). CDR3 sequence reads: CASSPMGQSEKLFF. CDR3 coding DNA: TGTGCCAGCAGTCCTATGGGACAGAGTGAAAAACTGTTTTTT.

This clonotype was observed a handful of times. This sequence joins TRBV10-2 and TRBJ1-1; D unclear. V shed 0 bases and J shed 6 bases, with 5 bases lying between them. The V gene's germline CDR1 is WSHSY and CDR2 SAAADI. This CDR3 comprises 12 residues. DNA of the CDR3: TGCGCCAGCAGTGAGTCAAACGCTGAAGCTTTCTTT. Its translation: CASSESNAEAFF.